The 19 T cell receptor beta chains below were found in one sample sequenced in a study of HIV-infected patients and healthy controls. TCRdb redid the calling of the 5' RACE reads with MiXCR, one entry per CDR3 protein. The sample has more than 15,000 distinct CDR3 sequences, around 19% seen once. Sequenced sample: CD8+ T cells from blood. These receptors all stem from a human donor in good health.

The chain employs TRBV2 and TRBJ2-1, with D possibly being TRBD1 (6 bases). CDR1 is SNHLY, CDR2 FYNNEI, per germline. Trimming stripped 6 bases from V and 6 bases from J, with 12 bases between. The CDR3 loop spans 13 amino acids. The CDR3 loop is CASRQGGLNEQFF. The CDR3 bases are TGTGCCAGCAGACAGGGCGGTCTCAATGAGCAGTTCTTC.

This chain joins TRBV7-9 and TRBJ2-2; TRBD1 aligns across 7 bases. Germline-derived CDR1 and CDR2 are SEHNR and FQNEAQ (reference sequence). Trimming at V came to 4 bases and at J to 6 bases, leaving 8 bases not matched to a gene. This CDR3 spans 15 amino acids. CDR3 sequence reads: CASSSEGDSPGELFF. The CDR3 bases are TGTGCCAGCAGCTCCGAGGGGGACAGTCCCGGGGAGCTGTTTTTT.

This chain links TRBV12-3 or TRBV12-4 with TRBJ1-3; tentatively, D is TRBD1 (6 bases). V was clipped by 8 bases and J by 4 bases, with 15 bases between them. CDR3 length equals 14 residues. CDR3 sequence reads: CASGDTGLGNTIYF. The CDR3 DNA follows: TGTGCCAGCGGAGACACAGGGCTCGGAAACACCATATATTTT.

The gene calls are TRBV27 and TRBJ1-1, with D hard to call. Germline V CDR1 and CDR2: MNHEY, SMNVEV (reference sequence). There are 11 residues in the CDR3. V lost 7 bases and J lost 10, with 13 bases in between. CDR3 sequence reads: CASITGVVAFF. The DNA for the CDR3 is TGTGCCAGCATCACTGGGGTAGTAGCTTTCTTT.

In its sample, this clonotype was seen a few times. This sequence joins TRBV5-1 and TRBJ2-6; D is unresolved. This CDR3 spans 15 amino acids. The germline CDR1 and CDR2 sequences are SGHRS and YFSETQ. The V end was cut by 0 bases, the J end by 3 bases, with 7 bases between. Here the CDR3 reads CASSLASFGANVLTF. For the CDR3, the DNA is TGCGCCAGCAGCTTGGCCAGCTTTGGGGCCAACGTCCTGACTTTC.

This clonotype has ten or more counts. The rearrangement uses TRBV6-5 and TRBJ1-2, with D perhaps TRBD1 (6 bases). This CDR3 has 15 residues. The germline gives CDR1 MNHEY, CDR2 SVGAGI. Trimming removed 4 bases from V and 1 base from J, with 13 bases in between. DNA of the CDR3: TGTGCCAGCAGTTTACACAGGGAAATTAACTATGGCTACACCTTC. The encoded protein is CASSLHREINYGYTF.

The chain uses TRBV12-3 or TRBV12-4 and TRBJ1-1; TRBD1 matches 7 bases. CDR3 length: 14 residues. The V and J ends lost 3 bases and 8 bases, in that order; junction bases with no gene match: 9. Here the CDR3 reads CASSFDREVGEAFF. DNA for the CDR3: TGTGCCAGCAGTTTTGACAGGGAGGTCGGGGAAGCTTTCTTT.

CDR3 DNA: TGTGCCAGCAGTTATCCGGGACAGGGTGACACAGATACGCAGTATTTT. This encodes CASSYPGQGDTDTQYF. The chain couples TRBV12-3 or TRBV12-4 to TRBJ2-3; 9 bases agree with TRBD1. CDR3 length equals 16 residues. V gave up 4 bases and J gave up 2 bases; unmatched junction bases: 7.

This clonotype occurred a few times. The rearrangement links TRBV4-1 to TRBJ1-5; D gene ambiguous. Germline CDR1 reads MGHRA; CDR2 reads YSYEKL. The CDR3 sequence is 14 residues long. The V end was cut by 1 base, the J end by 3 bases, with 7 bases between. The CDR3 sequence is CASSQAQNNQPQHF. The CDR3 DNA follows: TGCGCCAGCAGCCAAGCTCAGAACAATCAGCCCCAGCATTTT.

Regarding this clonotype: A much more abundant neighbour one base away suggests this may be a read error. The chain carries TRBV12-3 or TRBV12-4 and TRBJ1-1; perhaps TRBD1 as D (5 bases). The CDR3 runs to 13 residues. The ends were cut back, 3 bases at V and 3 bases at J, with 8 bases in the middle. The chain's CDR3 is CASSFRVDTEAFF. The CDR3 DNA is TGTGCCAGCAGTTTCAGGGTGGACACTGAAGCTTTCTTT.

The V gene is TRBV11-2, the J gene TRBJ2-3; 9 bases are shared with TRBD2. With V trimmed by 0 bases and J by 6 bases, 7 bases remained unmatched. CDR1 SGHAT and CDR2 FQNNGV come from the germline V gene. CDR3 size: 16 residues. The CDR3 bases are TGTGCCAGCAGCTTAGAGGCTAGCGGGACGGGGGATACGCAGTATTTT. This sequence encodes CASSLEASGTGDTQYF.

This chain joins TRBV10-3 and TRBJ2-2; D is uncertain. Germline V gene lookup returns CDR1 ENHRY and CDR2 SYGVKD. The V gene lost 2 bases and the J gene lost 1 base, with 8 bases spanning the gap. The CDR3 runs 15 residues. The DNA of the CDR3 is TGTGCCATCAGTGAGGCGCGAGGGAACACCGGGGAGCTGTTTTTT. Encoded protein: CAISEARGNTGELFF.

This clonotype counts as medium-sized. The chain uses TRBV4-3 and TRBJ1-2; D unresolved. This CDR3 spans 15 amino acids. The germline CDR1 and CDR2 sequences are LGHNA and YSLEER. With 6 bases removed from V and 3 bases from J, the gap between germline ends came to 17 bases. CDR3 in DNA: TGCGCCAGCAGTCCAAGATCGACTGACGACTATGGCTACACCTTC. Its translation: CASSPRSTDDYGYTF.

This clonotype occurred many times. J is TRBJ1-5 and V is TRBV21-1; the D segment call TRBD1 is taken from the table without a DNA check. TRBV21-1 is shown as a pseudogene. This CDR3 spans 13 amino acids. The CDR3 DNA reads as TGTGCCAGCAGCCGGGACAGCAATCAGCCCCAGCATTTT. This translates into CASSRDSNQPQHF.

CDR3 amino acids: CASSQEMKAGRYGYTF. For the CDR3, the DNA is TGCGCCAGCAGCCAAGAGATGAAGGCAGGGAGGTATGGCTACACCTTC. V usage is TRBV4-1 and J usage is TRBJ1-2, with a weak D call TRBD1 (5 bases). CDR1 and CDR2 (germline): MGHRA, YSYEKL. Trimming pared 0 bases from V and 5 bases from J, leaving 16 bases between. This CDR3 spans 16 amino acids.

The chain's CDR3 is CASSQLQGSNQPQHF. The CDR3 bases are TGCGCCAGCAGCCAACTACAGGGATCCAATCAGCCCCAGCATTTT. This sequence joins TRBV4-1 and TRBJ1-5, with a possible D match to TRBD1 (6 bases). The CDR3 sequence is 15 residues long. Trimming cost V 2 bases and J 3 bases, with 11 bases left between them. Germline V gene lookup returns CDR1 MGHRA and CDR2 YSYEKL.

The table lists this clonotype with many counts. The chain uses TRBV7-9 and TRBJ1-2; D ambiguous. Germline CDR1 and CDR2: SEHNR and FQNEAQ (reference sequence). Trimming removed 5 bases from V and 3 bases from J, with 19 bases in between. This CDR3 has 16 residues. This chain's CDR3 is CASSPWGQSIDYGYTF. CDR3 in DNA: TGTGCCAGCAGCCCCTGGGGTCAGTCTATTGACTATGGCTACACCTTC.

The rearrangement links TRBV7-9 to TRBJ2-4, with unresolved D. Germline-derived CDR1 and CDR2 are SEHNR and FQNEAQ (reference sequence). V lost 10 bases to trimming and J lost 1 base, with 8 bases between them. The CDR3 has 12 residues. CDR3 coding DNA: TGTGCCACCCTTCCGGCCAAAAACATTCAGTACTTC. The encoded protein is CATLPAKNIQYF.

This clonotype was picked up a small number of times. This rearrangement joins TRBV7-9 to TRBJ2-5; unclear D gene. The CDR3 is 12 residues long. CDR1 and CDR2 from the germline V gene are SEHNR and FQNEAQ (reference sequence). Trimming took off 2 bases at V and 5 bases at J, with 6 bases between the two ends. The CDR3 reads CASSLSVETQYF. The CDR3 region has the DNA TGTGCCAGCAGCTTATCTGTGGAGACCCAGTACTTC.